This T cell receptor beta chain appears in the sequencing data of a study of CD8+CD57+ T cells in acquired aplastic anemia (dated by TCRdb to 2016 to 2018). Regarding the complete study: On average, sorted CD4+ and CD8+ cells yielded approximately 3 ug of extracted DNA, with a range of about 0.17 to 27.4 ug. An average of about 10 million reads for CD4+ cells and roughly 11 million reads for CD8+ cells was obtained from healthy donor samples. The investigation overall reported the following: Roughly 30 CD8+ CDR3 sequences were shared between patients and controls but appeared highly expressed in patients and within their immunodominant clones. No significant difference in CD8+ Simpson's diversity was found between patients and healthy controls (P=0.060).

The CDR3 numbers 12 residues from cysteine through phenylalanine. Just the 36-base CDR3 DNA is kept, in frame starting at base 1. From a lookup of the germline V gene (reference sequence), CDR1 and CDR2 are MNHEY and SMNVEV. V and J are truncated by 3 bases and 5 bases respectively, leaving an intervening sequence of 7 bases. Profiling of TCR beta VDJ combinations and CDR3 sequences used genomic DNA as the template. An Illumina HiSeq 2000 was used for TCR repertoire sequencing. The published analysis was carried out like this. Repertoire assessment relied on Simpson's diversity index, CDR3 size and DJ length profiles, and TRBV/TRBJ rearrangement plots. The most abundant DNA sequence in the deep sequencing data was defined as the immunodominant clone. CDR3 amino acid sequences were screened for sharing across subjects and were compared with published repertoires and the VDJdb database. The public sequencing data were trimmed at Q25 with fastp and processed into clonotypes with MiXCR by TCRdb, which kept only in-frame beta chains. Every entry covers one CDR3 protein and lists the most common genes and DNA from its rows. The V and J calls, along with clone size, are taken from TCRdb and not from the paper's own processing. Within this sample are 100,000 to 130,000 distinct CDR3 sequences, with 40% to 65% of them counted one time only. The ten largest make up approximately 32% of the sample.

This clonotype was seen ten or more times. This receptor's antigen is unknown. Base quality data are lacking; no much larger clone is found one base away. TCR repertoires of sorted CD4+ and CD8+ blood T cells from severe aplastic anemia patients and healthy subjects were deep-sequenced in the study. Ficoll-Paque density gradient centrifugation was used to isolate peripheral blood mononuclear cells. Before DNA was extracted, CD4+ and CD8+ T cells were sorted using either FACS or magnetic beads. This receptor was identified in a human donor in good health, serving as a control. The chain is assembled from TRBV27 and TRBJ1-1; TRBD1 might be the D gene, on 5 matching bases. The specimen sequenced was sorted CD4+, CD8+, or CD8+CD57+ T cells (not recorded which) from PBMCs. The DNA reads TGTGCCAGCAGTTTCTGGGGGACTGAAGCTTTCTTT. Translation gives CASSFWGTEAFF.